Listed here are 24 T cell receptor beta chains from one sample, sequenced in a study of response to subunit inactivated influenza vaccine. TCRdb processed the RT-PCR reads anew with MiXCR; each CDR3 protein has one entry. The top ten hold roughly 11% of the sample, which has about 700,000 distinct CDR3 sequences, approximately 15% seen once. This material consisted of PBMCs from blood, taken 11 to 12 days after vaccination. All receptors come from a man aged 45-65 years who received an inactivated influenza vaccine.

This clonotype was detected only a few times. The chain joins TRBV20-1 to TRBJ2-2, with D uncertain. V shed 1 base and J shed 2 bases, with 11 bases lying between them. The CDR3 has 15 residues. The germline CDR1 and CDR2 sequences are DFQATT and SNEGSKA (reference sequence). In DNA, the CDR3 is TGCAGTGCTAGAGGGGCGGTGAGAAACACCGGGGAGCTGTTTTTT. It translates to CSARGAVRNTGELFF.

Ten or more counts support this clonotype. The gene calls are TRBV10-2 and TRBJ2-6; D uncertain. The CDR3 is 17 amino acids. V was cut by 3 bases and J by 1 base, with 13 bases left in between. Germline loops: CDR1 WSHSY, CDR2 SAAADI. CDR3 sequence (DNA): TGCGCCAGCAGTGACTCGACCTTTAGGTCTGGGGCCAACGTCCTGACTTTC. Translation gives CASSDSTFRSGANVLTF.

This clonotype was observed a handful of times. This chain joins TRBV28 and TRBJ2-7; D is perhaps TRBD1 (5 bases). There are 12 residues in the CDR3. Germline CDR1 MDHEN, CDR2 SYDVKM. Trimming cost V 5 bases and J 5 bases, with 10 bases left between them. The CDR3 spells CASSLRVNEQYF. The CDR3 DNA is TGTGCCAGCAGTCTCAGGGTCAACGAGCAGTACTTC.

In regard to this clonotype: At one end, the junction sequence differs from germline, possibly due to a read error. The chain is built from TRBV7-7 and TRBJ2-3; tentatively, D is TRBD2 (5 bases). Germline values: CDR1 SSHAT, CDR2 FNYEAQ (reference sequence). This CDR3 has 15 amino acids. For the CDR3, the DNA is TGTGCTAGCAGCTTAGCCCACGGGGGCACAGATACGCAGTATTTT. It translates to CASSLAHGGTDTQYF. Full variable domain (remainder filled in from reference TRBV7-7 and TRBJ2-3): GAGVSQSPRYKVTKRGQDVTLRCDPISSHATLYWYQQALGQGPEFLTYFNYEAQPDKSGLPSDRFSAERPEGSISTLTIQRTEQRDSAMYRCASSLAHGGTDTQYFGPGTRLTVL.

This clonotype was seen only a few times. The chain joins TRBV6-2 or TRBV6-3 to TRBJ2-1; D is possibly TRBD2 (5 bases). The CDR3 runs 16 residues. Germline loops: CDR1 MNHEY, CDR2 SVGEGT. Between the trimmed V and J ends, which lost 7 bases and 0 bases, there was a span of 16 bases. The CDR3 region has the DNA TGTGCCAGCATCCGACGGACGGGGAGCTCCTACAATGAGCAGTTCTTC. Translating gives CASIRRTGSSYNEQFF.

This clonotype occurred a few times. The chain carries TRBV18 and TRBJ1-1, with 7 bases that match TRBD1. From germline, CDR1 is KGHSH and CDR2 LQKENI. V was clipped by 0 bases and J by 10 bases; unmatched bases: 5. CDR3 size: 13 residues. The CDR3 nucleotides are TGTGCCAGCTCACCACCCACACGGACAGGAGCTTTCTTT. Its translation is CASSPPTRTGAFF.

This clonotype was seen at least ten times. The CDR3 region is CASSLVVAGAYNEQFF. The CDR3 DNA is TGTGCCAGCAGCTTAGTCGTCGCGGGGGCCTACAATGAGCAGTTCTTC. This chain uses TRBV11-2 with TRBJ2-1, with 7 bases that match TRBD2. J gave up 2 bases and V 1 base, and 5 bases lay outside the gene matches. The CDR3 has 16 amino acids. Germline values: CDR1 SGHAT, CDR2 FQNNGV. Using reference TRBV11-2 and TRBJ2-1 for the parts outside the CDR3, the full variable domain is EAGVAQSPRYKIIEKRQSVAFWCNPISGHATLYWYQQILGQGPKLLIQFQNNGVVDDSQLPKDRFSAERLKGVDSTLKIQPAKLEDSAVYLCASSLVVAGAYNEQFFGPGTRLTVL.

In its sample, this clonotype was seen once. One base away lies a much larger clone, so this may be a sequencing read error. V usage is TRBV28 and J usage is TRBJ2-7; weak D call: TRBD2 (7 bases). The CDR3 has 12 residues. Germline V CDR1 and CDR2: MDHEN, SYDVKM. V lost 5 bases to trimming and J lost 5 bases, with 10 bases between them. CDR3 sequence (DNA): TGTGCCAGCAGTCGGGGGGCCCACGAGCAGTACTTC. The encoded protein is CASSRGAHEQYF.

The chain employs TRBV12-3 or TRBV12-4 and TRBJ2-1; 10 positions match TRBD2. V lost 2 bases to trimming and J lost 7 bases; unmatched junction nucleotides: 5. The CDR3 contains 15 residues. The CDR3 loop reads CASSLNSGGINEQFF. The CDR3 DNA follows: TGTGCCAGCAGTTTAAATAGCGGGGGGATTAATGAGCAGTTCTTC.

This clonotype was seen a few times. The rearrangement uses TRBV6-2 or TRBV6-3 and TRBJ2-1, with D perhaps matching TRBD1 or TRBD2 (5 bases each). Germline CDR1 and CDR2: MNHEY and SVGEGT. The CDR3 is 14 amino acids. Trimming removed 6 bases from V and 7 bases from J, with 16 bases in between. Written as DNA, the CDR3 is TGTGCCAGCAGACCGACCGGGACCAGAAATGAGCAGTTCTTC. Protein: CASRPTGTRNEQFF.

This clonotype was seen ten or more times. This sequence joins TRBV20-1 and TRBJ2-5; perhaps TRBD2 as D (6 bases). The ends were cut back, 7 bases at V and 2 bases at J, with 11 bases in the middle. Germline V gene lookup returns CDR1 DFQATT and CDR2 SNEGSKA (reference sequence). This CDR3 spans 12 amino acids. This chain's CDR3 is CSGRTTQETQYF. In DNA form, the CDR3 reads TGCAGTGGGAGGACTACACAAGAGACCCAGTACTTC.

This clonotype was counted between two and nine times. V is TRBV7-8 and J is TRBJ2-3; D ambiguous. This CDR3 contains 14 residues. CDR1 SGHVS and CDR2 FQNEAQ come from the germline V gene. Trimming removed 5 bases at V and 6 bases at J, with 15 bases between. CDR3: CASSHDSNRDTQYF. DNA for the CDR3: TGTGCCAGCAGCCATGACTCGAACCGGGATACGCAGTATTTT.

This clonotype was observed many times. The chain recombines TRBV20-1 with TRBJ2-7, with D possibly matching TRBD1 (6 bases). Per germline, CDR1 DFQATT and CDR2 SNEGSKA (reference sequence). Trimming took off 7 bases at V and 4 bases at J, with 11 bases between the two ends. CDR3 length: 11 amino acids. Here the CDR3 DNA reads TGCAGTGTCCCGGACAGTTACGAGCAGTACTTC. Its translation is CSVPDSYEQYF.

This sequence joins TRBV20-1 and TRBJ2-5; 8 bases are a match to TRBD2. The CDR3 is 16 amino acids. Germline-derived CDR1 and CDR2 are DFQATT and SNEGSKA (reference sequence). The J segment lost 4 bases and the V segment lost 2 bases, leaving 12 bases of the junction unmatched. The CDR3 loop reads CSARRSAGGGGETQYF. CDR3 sequence (DNA): TGCAGTGCTAGAAGGAGTGCGGGAGGAGGGGGAGAGACCCAGTACTTC.

In this sample, this clonotype turned up many times. The V call is TRBV5-1, the J call TRBJ2-7; tentative D call: TRBD2 (5 bases). V was cut by 4 bases and J by 7 bases, with 18 bases left in between. Germline CDR1 is SGHRS and CDR2 is YFSETQ. The CDR3 runs to 14 residues. The CDR3 region has the DNA TGCGCCAGCAGCCGAATGTCGCTCACGGGGGAGCAGTACTTC. It yields the protein CASSRMSLTGEQYF. The entire variable domain, with the rest obtained from reference TRBV5-1 and TRBJ2-7, is as follows: KAGVTQTPRYLIKTRGQQVTLSCSPISGHRSVSWYQQTPGQGLQFLFEYFSETQRNKGNFPGRFSGRQFSNSRSEMNVSTLELGDSALYLCASSRMSLTGEQYFGPGTRLTVT.

This clonotype was detected only a few times. This sequence joins TRBV4-3 and TRBJ1-4; D unclear. The V gene lost 1 base and the J gene lost 3 bases, with 18 bases spanning the gap. The CDR3 has 18 amino acids. Per the germline V gene, CDR1 is LGHNA and CDR2 is YSLEER. The CDR3, as DNA: TGCGCCAGCAGCCAAGGATCCCGGGGTTTGGAGGCTAATGAAAAACTGTTTTTT. Its translation is CASSQGSRGLEANEKLFF.

This clonotype was counted a few times. V usage is TRBV15 and J usage is TRBJ2-5; D call uncertain. The ends were cut back, 4 bases at V and 5 bases at J, with 11 bases in the middle. From germline, CDR1 is LNHNV and CDR2 YYDKDF (reference sequence). The CDR3 sequence is 13 residues long. The CDR3 sequence: CATSNRRVETQYF. The CDR3 nucleotides read TGTGCCACCAGCAATCGACGGGTGGAGACCCAGTACTTC.

The V and J genes are TRBV12-3 or TRBV12-4 and TRBJ1-2, with a weak D call TRBD1 (6 bases). V lost 5 bases and J lost 4, with 17 bases in between. This CDR3 is built from 15 residues. CDR3 sequence: CASSQGQGFAYGYTF. DNA for the CDR3: TGTGCCAGCAGTCAAGGGCAGGGGTTCGCCTATGGCTACACCTTC.

This clonotype has only one observation. The chain recombines TRBV6-1 with TRBJ2-1; 11 positions match TRBD2. Germline CDR1 MNHNS, CDR2 SASEGT. J gave up 11 bases and V 6 bases, and 9 bases lay outside the gene matches. The CDR3 contains 14 residues. This CDR3 reads CASSPLAGGPQQFF. CDR3 bases: TGTGCCAGCAGCCCCCTAGCGGGAGGCCCTCAGCAGTTCTTC.

This clonotype was seen a handful of times. The chain combines TRBV24-1 with TRBJ2-7, with TRBD2 as a possible D gene (7 bases). Germline CDR1 reads KGHDR; CDR2 reads SFDVKD. With 0 bases removed from V and 5 bases from J, the gap between germline ends came to 10 bases. This CDR3 has 14 amino acids. CDR3 residues: CATSDLRGGDEQYF. In nucleotides, the CDR3 is TGTGCCACCAGTGATTTGAGAGGGGGGGACGAGCAGTACTTC.

Only a few counts were recorded for this clonotype. V and J are TRBV7-2 and TRBJ2-7; 8 bases are shared with TRBD2. Losses at the gene ends were 1 base for V and 1 base for J; bases not matched to a gene: 6. Germline V gene sequence: CDR1 SGHTA, CDR2 FQGNSA. The CDR3 length is 16 residues. CDR3 region: CASSLEASGFSYEQYF. CDR3 nucleotides: TGTGCCAGCAGCTTAGAGGCTAGCGGGTTTTCCTACGAGCAGTACTTC.

This clonotype was picked up many times. The chain couples TRBV7-9 to TRBJ2-2; the match to TRBD1 covers 9 bases. CDR1 and CDR2 (germline): SEHNR, FQNEAQ (reference sequence). The J segment lost 1 base and the V segment lost 6 bases, leaving 0 bases of the junction unmatched. This CDR3 is 14 amino acids long. The CDR3 protein is CASRGQGNTGELFF. DNA for the CDR3: TGTGCCAGCAGGGGACAGGGGAACACCGGGGAGCTGTTTTTT.

The chain combines TRBV6-2 or TRBV6-3 with TRBJ2-7; D tentatively reads TRBD1 or TRBD2 (5 bases each). The CDR3 is 14 amino acids. CDR1 and CDR2 from the germline V gene are MNHEY and SVGEGT. Trimming cost V 2 bases and J 3 bases, with 11 bases left between them. The CDR3 loop is CASSYGGVIYEQYF. The DNA for the CDR3 is TGTGCCAGCAGTTACGGGGGAGTTATCTACGAGCAGTACTTC.

The chain uses TRBV9 and TRBJ2-3; D may be TRBD1 (7 bases). CDR1 and CDR2 (germline): SGDLS, YYNGEE. There are 17 residues in the CDR3. Between the trimmed V and J ends, which lost 0 bases and 1 base, there was a span of 15 bases. CDR3 loop: CASSVAPRGTGTDTQYF. The CDR3, as DNA: TGTGCCAGCAGCGTAGCCCCTCGGGGGACAGGCACAGATACGCAGTATTTT.